Each of the 30 T cell receptor beta chains below was sequenced from the same sample in a study of CD8 T cells in Susac syndrome. When the RNA was reverse transcribed, random hexamers were used with an input of 0.5 to 1 ug. TCRdb re-analysed the immunoSEQ multiplex PCR reads in MiXCR, keeping a single row per CDR3 protein. The sample holds some 100,000 distinct CDR3 sequences, about 92% seen once. The sequencing input was CD4+ T cells from PBMCs. The origin of the receptors is a human donor with multiple sclerosis.

This clonotype appeared a single time. The rearrangement joins TRBV6-5 to TRBJ1-1; D might be TRBD1 (6 bases). The CDR3 contains 14 residues. Per the germline V gene, CDR1 is MNHEY and CDR2 is SVGAGI. V dropped 6 bases and J dropped 1 base, with 12 bases sitting between them. The CDR3 protein is CASRGDRWNTEAFF. CDR3 bases: TGTGCCAGCAGGGGCGACAGGTGGAACACTGAAGCTTTCTTT.

This chain connects TRBV4-3 to TRBJ1-3, with 7 bases lining up with TRBD1. The CDR3 spans 16 residues. With V trimmed by 1 base and J by 2 bases, 5 bases remained unmatched. Looked up from germline, CDR1 is LGHNA and CDR2 is YSLEER. The CDR3 bases are TGCGCCAGCAGCCAAGTATCCAGGGGGACTGGAAACACCATATATTTT. Protein: CASSQVSRGTGNTIYF.

The chain is built from TRBV9 and TRBJ1-2; no clear D gene. Germline V gene sequence: CDR1 SGDLS, CDR2 YYNGEE. CDR3 size: 14 residues. V lost 2 bases, J lost 0 bases, and 8 bases lay in between. The CDR3 DNA sequence: TGTGCCAGCAGCGTGGGCAGAGCTAACTATGGCTACACCTTC. It encodes CASSVGRANYGYTF.

The chain links TRBV6-1 to TRBJ1-1; 8 bases match TRBD1. Germline CDR1 reads MNHNS; CDR2 reads SASEGT. The length of the CDR3 is 13 residues. Unmatched junction bases numbered 12, after V lost 7 bases and J lost 11 bases. The DNA for the CDR3 is TGTGCCAGCACTTGGACAGGGAAGAAAGCGGCTTTCTTT. Translation: CASTWTGKKAAFF.

The rearrangement links TRBV20-1 to TRBJ2-7; D gene ambiguous. V was shortened by 6 bases and J by 4 bases, with 22 bases between the two germline ends. The germline V gene has CDR1 DFQATT and CDR2 SNEGSKA (reference sequence). CDR3 size: 15 residues. Here the CDR3 reads CSAATRKGPSYEQYF. CDR3 coding DNA: TGCAGTGCCGCCACTCGAAAAGGCCCATCTTACGAGCAGTACTTC.

This clonotype occurred once. The chain couples TRBV5-6 to TRBJ2-5, with a tentative D call TRBD1 (6 bases). V shed 0 bases and J shed 4 bases, with 13 bases lying between them. The CDR3 spans 15 residues. The germline V gene has CDR1 SGHDT and CDR2 YYEEEE. The chain's CDR3 is CASSLVSGVVETQYF. CDR3 nucleotide sequence: TGTGCCAGCAGCTTGGTTTCAGGGGTAGTAGAGACCCAGTACTTC.

The genes are TRBV7-2 and TRBJ2-7; D gene uncertain. V shed 3 bases and J shed 1 base, with 22 bases lying between them. This CDR3 contains 18 residues. Germline CDR1 and CDR2: SGHTA and FQGNSA. The CDR3 here is CASSFSRATWRGSYEQYF. The CDR3 DNA follows: TGTGCCAGCAGCTTTAGTCGGGCGACCTGGCGAGGATCCTACGAGCAGTACTTC.

The chain employs TRBV3-1 and TRBJ2-3; 8 bases agree with TRBD1. The V segment lost 6 bases and the J segment 5 bases; nucleotides outside the gene matches: 10. The CDR3 sequence is 15 residues long. Germline V gene sequence: CDR1 LGHDT, CDR2 YNNKEL (reference sequence). This CDR3 reads CASRHSGQGRDTQYF. For the CDR3, the DNA is TGTGCCAGCAGGCATAGCGGACAGGGAAGAGATACGCAGTATTTT.

The rearrangement uses TRBV5-1 and TRBJ2-2; perhaps TRBD1 as D (6 bases). The CDR3 totals 15 residues. Germline V gene data show CDR1 as SGHRS and CDR2 as YFSETQ. The V and J ends lost 1 base and 3 bases respectively, with 10 bases between them. CDR3 DNA sequence: TGCGCCAGCAGCTTGAGGGACACACACACCGGGGAGCTGTTTTTT. The encoded protein is CASSLRDTHTGELFF.

The chain joins TRBV20-1 to TRBJ2-7; 9 positions match TRBD1. J was trimmed by 2 bases and V by 6 bases; bases with no gene match: 14. Germline V gives CDR1 DFQATT, CDR2 SNEGSKA (reference sequence). The CDR3 covers 16 residues. The CDR3 bases are TGCAGTGCCACGCACCTCGGACAGGGGCGAACCTACGAGCAGTACTTC. It specifies CSATHLGQGRTYEQYF.

Note on this clonotype: Its ends do not fully match the called genes, so a read error is possible. The chain uses TRBV6-5 and TRBJ1-3; no clear D gene. Germline CDR1 and CDR2: MNHEY and SVGAGI. This CDR3 contains 16 residues. CDR3 nucleotide sequence: TGTGCCAGCAGTTACTCCCAGGATCACTCTAGAAACACCATATATTTT. This codes for CASSYSQDHSRNTIYF.

V gene TRBV12-3 or TRBV12-4 combines with J gene TRBJ2-6; D unclear. Trimming pared 6 bases from V and 1 base from J, leaving 16 bases between. This CDR3 spans 17 amino acids. For the CDR3, the DNA is TGTGCCAGCAGCTCGGACGGGCCCCTTTCTGGGGCCAACGTCCTGACTTTC. Protein: CASSSDGPLSGANVLTF.

The DNA for the CDR3 is TGCAGTGCATATCCACTAGCGGGGTCCCAAGAGACCCAGTACTTC. Its protein product is CSAYPLAGSQETQYF. The rearrangement joins TRBV20-1 to TRBJ2-5, with 10 bases fitting TRBD2. CDR1 and CDR2 (germline): DFQATT, SNEGSKA (reference sequence). V lost 6 bases, J lost 1 base, and 8 bases stayed unmatched. The CDR3 totals 15 residues.

The chain joins TRBV9 to TRBJ2-2, with TRBD1 matching 7 bases. From germline, CDR1 is SGDLS and CDR2 YYNGEE. This CDR3 spans 16 amino acids. J gave up 2 bases and V 4 bases, and 8 bases lay outside the gene matches. The DNA of the CDR3 is TGTGCCAGCAGCCCTGGGGACAGCTTTAACACCGGGGAGCTGTTTTTT. Protein sequence: CASSPGDSFNTGELFF.

The gene calls are TRBV4-1 and TRBJ2-3, with D possibly called TRBD1 or TRBD2 (6 bases each). Per the germline V gene, CDR1 is MGHRA and CDR2 is YSYEKL. Between the trimmed V and J ends, which lost 1 base and 0 bases, there was a span of 14 bases. The CDR3 has 17 residues. As DNA, the CDR3 is TGCGCCAGCAGCCAAGGGGGGGCTTATACTAGCACAGATACGCAGTATTTT. Amino acids: CASSQGGAYTSTDTQYF.

The chain uses TRBV3-1 and TRBJ2-1, with TRBD1 identical over 7 bases. The V gene end was trimmed by 2 bases and the J gene end by 0 bases; junction bases not matched to a gene: 16. The CDR3 loop spans 20 amino acids. Germline CDR1 is LGHDT and CDR2 is YNNKEL (reference sequence). Written as DNA, the CDR3 is TGTGCCAGCAGCCAAACCCTAGCCCGACAGGGCCGATACTCCTACAATGAGCAGTTCTTC. This translates into CASSQTLARQGRYSYNEQFF.

The chain couples TRBV4-3 to TRBJ2-3; TRBD1 agrees at 7 bases. This CDR3 has 14 amino acids. Germline values: CDR1 LGHNA, CDR2 YSLEER. V lost 4 bases to trimming and J lost 6 bases; unmatched junction nucleotides: 7. CDR3 coding DNA: TGCGCCAGCAGCCGACAAACAGGGGTCGATACGCAGTATTTT. Encoded protein: CASSRQTGVDTQYF.

The gene calls are TRBV7-9 and TRBJ2-5, with D unresolved. V lost 2 bases and J lost 4, with 14 bases in between. The CDR3 extends over 15 amino acids. CDR1 is SEHNR and CDR2 is FQNEAQ in the germline V gene (reference sequence). CDR3 sequence: CASSLSAAGLETQYF. In DNA form, the CDR3 reads TGTGCCAGCAGCTTATCCGCGGCCGGATTAGAGACCCAGTACTTC.

The genes are TRBV20-1 and TRBJ1-2, with TRBD1 matching 9 bases. V gave up 7 bases and J gave up 4 bases; unmatched junction bases: 4. Germline V CDR1 and CDR2: DFQATT, SNEGSKA (reference sequence). The CDR3 has 12 residues. The CDR3 region is CSGLTGGYGYTF. The CDR3 DNA follows: TGCAGTGGGCTGACAGGGGGCTATGGCTACACCTTC.

The rearrangement uses TRBV29-1 and TRBJ1-1, with 10 bases that match TRBD1. The ends lost 7 bases at V and 3 bases at J; junction bases unmatched: 2. Germline assignment: CDR1 SQVTM and CDR2 ANQGSEA. This CDR3 comprises 12 residues. CDR3 bases: TGCAGCGCCGGGACAGGGGACACTGAAGCTTTCTTT. It translates to CSAGTGDTEAFF.

J is TRBJ1-1 and V is TRBV20-1; TRBD1 matches 10 bases. The CDR3 extends over 12 amino acids. The V and J ends lost 3 bases and 7 bases, in that order; junction bases with no gene match: 2. Germline V gene sequence: CDR1 DFQATT, CDR2 SNEGSKA (reference sequence). Here the CDR3 reads CSARRDRGEAFF. CDR3 DNA: TGCAGTGCTAGGAGGGACAGGGGTGAAGCTTTCTTT.

The chain has TRBV30 and TRBJ1-2, with 7 positions matching TRBD1. Germline loops: CDR1 GTSNPN, CDR2 SVGIG (reference sequence). The CDR3 has 12 residues. J gave up 8 bases and V 7 bases, and 10 bases lay outside the gene matches. CDR3 DNA: TGTGCCTTACGACAGACAGGGAGCGGCTACACCTTC. Its protein product is CALRQTGSGYTF.

V gene TRBV11-2 combines with J gene TRBJ1-6, with 11 nucleotides matching TRBD1. The J segment lost 7 bases and the V segment lost 2 bases, leaving 1 base of the junction unmatched. CDR3 length: 15 residues. Germline lookup yields CDR1 SGHAT and CDR2 FQNNGV. The DNA of the CDR3 is TGTGCCAGCAGCTTACGGACAGGGGGCAATTCACCCCTCCACTTT. This translates into CASSLRTGGNSPLHF. The full variable domain, completed using reference TRBV11-2 and TRBJ1-6, is EAGVAQSPRYKIIEKRQSVAFWCNPISGHATLYWYQQILGQGPKLLIQFQNNGVVDDSQLPKDRFSAERLKGVDSTLKIQPAKLEDSAVYLCASSLRTGGNSPLHFGNGTRLTVT.

The chain joins TRBV12-3 or TRBV12-4 to TRBJ1-6, with no clear D. The CDR3 spans 14 residues. The V gene lost 7 bases and the J gene lost 9 bases, with 16 bases spanning the gap. Here the CDR3 reads CASNLGGYGSPLHF. CDR3 coding DNA: TGTGCCAGCAACCTAGGAGGGTACGGTTCACCCCTCCACTTT.

The J gene is TRBJ1-5, the V gene TRBV20-1, with a weak D call TRBD1 (6 bases). The CDR3 totals 14 residues. V was shortened by 2 bases and J by 3 bases, with 11 bases between the two germline ends. Looked up from germline, CDR1 is DFQATT and CDR2 is SNEGSKA (reference sequence). Here the CDR3 DNA reads TGCAGTGCTAGATCCCGACAGGACAATCAGCCCCAGCATTTT. It translates to CSARSRQDNQPQHF.

CDR3 sequence: CASTPMGGTTTEAFF. The CDR3 nucleotides read TGTGCCAGTACCCCGATGGGGGGAACGACGACTGAAGCTTTCTTT. The chain carries TRBV19 and TRBJ1-1; a weak D match, TRBD1 (5 bases). From germline, CDR1 is LNHDA and CDR2 SQIVND (reference sequence). Deletions cut 7 bases from V and 5 bases from J, with 20 bases between. This CDR3 spans 15 amino acids.

In nucleotides, the CDR3 is TGCAGCGTTGAAGTGGGGCGCCCCGGGGAGCTGTTTTTT. As protein: CSVEVGRPGELFF. The V call is TRBV29-1, the J call TRBJ2-2, with D possibly being TRBD1 (5 bases). The CDR3 loop spans 13 amino acids. The germline CDR1 and CDR2 sequences are SQVTM and ANQGSEA. Trimming stripped 1 base from V and 6 bases from J, with 9 bases between.

This chain connects TRBV23-1 to TRBJ1-2, with D hard to call. TRBV23-1 is an ORF, and what it does is uncertain. V was clipped by 4 bases and J by 6 bases, with 12 bases between them. The CDR3 loop spans 13 amino acids. The DNA of the CDR3 is TGCGCCAGCAGTCGTGGCGTTATAGATGGCTACACCTTC. It yields the protein CASSRGVIDGYTF.

This clonotype was observed a single time. The chain couples TRBV6-5 to TRBJ2-2; TRBD1 aligns across 8 bases. V gave up 1 base and J gave up 1 base; unmatched junction bases: 5. CDR1 is MNHEY and CDR2 is SVGAGI in the germline V gene. This CDR3 comprises 17 residues. CDR3 protein: CASSYFTGTGNTGELFF. The CDR3 nucleotides are TGTGCCAGCAGTTACTTCACCGGGACAGGGAACACCGGGGAGCTGTTTTTT.

V is TRBV18 and J is TRBJ2-1; TRBD1 matches 8 bases. CDR3 length: 16 residues. Germline lookup yields CDR1 KGHSH and CDR2 LQKENI. The V and J ends lost 2 bases and 6 bases, in that order; junction bases with no gene match: 9. CDR3 bases: TGTGCCAGCTCACCAACATCGGACAGGGACCGCAATGAGCAGTTCTTC. Its translation: CASSPTSDRDRNEQFF.